The subject of this entry is one TCR beta chain. Antigen specificity is unknown. The data are from a study of T cell responses to AZD1222 COVID-19 vaccine. Points from the study as a whole: The study identified only five or six AZD1222 recipients as seropositive at baseline. The donor group comprised mostly white British people and more females; the analysis possibly underestimated clonal diversity.

Profiled with immunoSEQ multiplex PCR; TCRdb holds only in-frame clones, not every one. This sample has about 110,000 clones, with around 83% found just once. Sample: peripheral blood, taken on day 0 of AZD1222 vaccination. The TCR sequence derives from an adult in good health.

The CDR3 here is CASSQGGGSGNTIYF. The DNA for the CDR3 is TGTGCCAGCAGCCAAGGGGGGGGCTCTGGAAACACCATATATTTT. V gene TRBV3-1 (or the pseudogene TRBV3-2) combines with J gene TRBJ1-3; D is possibly TRBD1 (5 bases). The V end lost 1 base, the J end lost 0 bases, and 7 bases lay between the germline ends. Per the germline V gene, CDR1 is LGHDT and CDR2 is YNNKEL (reference sequence). The CDR3 contains 15 residues.